This TCR beta chain originates from a study of long-term antiretroviral therapy in people with HIV. Study-wide points: Blood collection from the mid-2000s to the late 2010s possibly occurred under older ART regimens.

Running of the v3.0 immunoSEQ assay took place at survey level. Assay: immunoSEQ multiplex PCR; the TCRdb copy retains only in-frame clones and omits some. The data contain tens of thousands of clones, about 95% of them singletons. A few counts support this clone. What it binds is unknown. CDR1 is MGHDK, CDR2 SYGVNS, per germline. The ends were cut back, 6 bases at V and 2 bases at J, with 10 bases in the middle. The length of the CDR3 is 13 residues. This sample comprised unsorted PBMCs, obtained 5.3 years after starting antiretroviral therapy. The source of this sequence is a man between 50 and 59 years old with HIV. V and J are TRBV25-1 and TRBJ2-5; D is perhaps TRBD2 (5 bases). CDR3 amino acids: CASSPRTQETQYF. Here the CDR3 DNA reads TGTGCCAGCAGCCCCCGGACTCAAGAGACCCAGTACTTC.